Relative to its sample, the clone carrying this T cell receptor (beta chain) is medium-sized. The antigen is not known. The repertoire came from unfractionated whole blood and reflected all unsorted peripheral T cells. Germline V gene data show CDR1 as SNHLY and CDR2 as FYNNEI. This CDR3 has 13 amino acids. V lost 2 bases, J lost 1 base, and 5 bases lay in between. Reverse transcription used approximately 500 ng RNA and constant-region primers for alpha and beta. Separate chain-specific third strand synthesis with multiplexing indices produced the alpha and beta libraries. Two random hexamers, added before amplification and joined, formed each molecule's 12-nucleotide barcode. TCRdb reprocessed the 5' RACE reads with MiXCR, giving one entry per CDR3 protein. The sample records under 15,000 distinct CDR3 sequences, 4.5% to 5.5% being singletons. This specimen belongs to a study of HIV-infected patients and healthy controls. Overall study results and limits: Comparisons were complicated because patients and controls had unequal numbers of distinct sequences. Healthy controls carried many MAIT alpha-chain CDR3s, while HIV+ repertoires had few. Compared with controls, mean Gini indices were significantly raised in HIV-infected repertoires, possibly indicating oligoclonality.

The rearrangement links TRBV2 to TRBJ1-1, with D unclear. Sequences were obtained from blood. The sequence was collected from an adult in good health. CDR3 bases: TGTGCCAGCAGTGAACTGGAGAACACTGAAGCTTTCTTT. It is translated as CASSELENTEAFF. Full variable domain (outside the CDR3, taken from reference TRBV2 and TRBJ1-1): EPEVTQTPSHQVTQMGQEVILRCVPISNHLYFYWYRQILGQKVEFLVSFYNNEISEKSEIFDDQFSVERPDGSNFTLKIRSTKLEDSAMYFCASSELENTEAFFGQGTRLTVV.